The T cell receptor (beta chain) described here comes from a study of T cells in Graves' hyperthyroidism and ophthalmopathy. From RNA transcripts, TCR beta CDR3 regions were amplified. The HTBI primer set was used in a first-round RT-PCR of the TCR CDR3. One entry per CDR3 protein, called by TCRdb with MiXCR from the multiplex PCR reads. The data contain fewer than 600,000 distinct CDR3 sequences, roughly an eighth of them singletons. This clonotype appeared many times. The sequence was obtained from a woman aged 18-29 years with Graves' hyperthyroidism. Sequences were obtained from blood.

The CDR3 sequence is CSARVAGASSYNEQFF. DNA of the CDR3: TGCAGTGCTAGGGTGGCGGGAGCGAGCTCCTACAATGAGCAGTTCTTC. The chain employs TRBV20-1 and TRBJ2-1; 7 nucleotides agree with TRBD2. The germline V gene has CDR1 DFQATT and CDR2 SNEGSKA (reference sequence). The CDR3 spans 16 residues. The J segment lost 0 bases and the V segment lost 3 bases, leaving 8 bases of the junction unmatched.